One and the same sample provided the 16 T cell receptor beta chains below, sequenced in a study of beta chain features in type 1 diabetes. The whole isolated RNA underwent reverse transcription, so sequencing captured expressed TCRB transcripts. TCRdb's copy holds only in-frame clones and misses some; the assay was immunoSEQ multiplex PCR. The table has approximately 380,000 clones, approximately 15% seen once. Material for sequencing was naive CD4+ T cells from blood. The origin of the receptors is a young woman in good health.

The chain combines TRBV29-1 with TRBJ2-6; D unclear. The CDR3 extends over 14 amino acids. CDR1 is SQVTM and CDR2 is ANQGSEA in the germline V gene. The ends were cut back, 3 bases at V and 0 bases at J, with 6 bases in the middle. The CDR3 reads CSVEEFSGANVLTF. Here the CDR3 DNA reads TGCAGCGTTGAGGAGTTCTCTGGGGCCAACGTCCTGACTTTC.

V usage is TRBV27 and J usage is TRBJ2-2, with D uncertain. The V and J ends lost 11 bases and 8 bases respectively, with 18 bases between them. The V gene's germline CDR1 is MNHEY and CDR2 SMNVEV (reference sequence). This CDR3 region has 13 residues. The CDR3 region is CAGRRATGGELFF. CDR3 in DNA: TGTGCCGGCCGGAGAGCCACTGGGGGGGAGCTGTTTTTT.

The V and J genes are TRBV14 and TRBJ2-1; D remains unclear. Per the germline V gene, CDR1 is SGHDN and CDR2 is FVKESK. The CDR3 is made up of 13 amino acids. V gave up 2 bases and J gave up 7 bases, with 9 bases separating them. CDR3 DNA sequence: TGTGCCAGCAGCCAAAGAGTCAGGAATGAGCAGTTCTTC. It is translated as CASSQRVRNEQFF.

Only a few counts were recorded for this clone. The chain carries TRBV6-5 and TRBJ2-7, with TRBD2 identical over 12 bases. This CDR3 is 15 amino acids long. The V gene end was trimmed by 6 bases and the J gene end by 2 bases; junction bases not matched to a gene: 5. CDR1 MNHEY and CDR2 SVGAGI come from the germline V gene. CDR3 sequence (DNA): TGTGCCAGCAGATCCGGGACTAGCGGGCCCTACGAGCAGTACTTC. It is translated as CASRSGTSGPYEQYF.

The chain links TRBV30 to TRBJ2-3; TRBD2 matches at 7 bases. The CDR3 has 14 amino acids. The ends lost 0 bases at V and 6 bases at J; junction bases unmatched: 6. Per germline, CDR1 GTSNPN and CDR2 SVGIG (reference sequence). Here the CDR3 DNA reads TGTGCCTGGAGTGTGGGAGGGTGGGAGGATACGCAGTATTTT. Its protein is CAWSVGGWEDTQYF.

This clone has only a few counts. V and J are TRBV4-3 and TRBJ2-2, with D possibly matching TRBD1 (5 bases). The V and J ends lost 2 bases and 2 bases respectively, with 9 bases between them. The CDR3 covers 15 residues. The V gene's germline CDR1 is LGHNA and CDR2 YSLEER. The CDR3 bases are TGCGCCAGCAGCCAACGTCAGGGTAACACCGGGGAGCTGTTTTTT. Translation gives CASSQRQGNTGELFF.

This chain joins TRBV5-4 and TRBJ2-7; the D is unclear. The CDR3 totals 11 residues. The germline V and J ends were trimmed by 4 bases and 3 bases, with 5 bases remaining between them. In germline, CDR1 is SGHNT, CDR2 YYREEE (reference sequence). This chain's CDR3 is CASSVHYEQYF. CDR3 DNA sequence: TGTGCCAGCAGCGTACACTACGAGCAGTACTTC. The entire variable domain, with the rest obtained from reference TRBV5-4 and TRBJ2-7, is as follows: ETGVTQSPTHLIKTRGQQVTLRCSSQSGHNTVSWYQQALGQGPQFIFQYYREEENGRGNFPPRFSGLQFPNYSSELNVNALELDDSALYLCASSVHYEQYFGPGTRLTVT.

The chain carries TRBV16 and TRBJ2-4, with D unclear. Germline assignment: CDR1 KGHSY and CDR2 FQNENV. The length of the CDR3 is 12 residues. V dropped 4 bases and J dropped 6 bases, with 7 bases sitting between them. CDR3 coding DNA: TGTGCCAGCAGCCCTAGGAGAAACATTCAGTACTTC. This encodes CASSPRRNIQYF.

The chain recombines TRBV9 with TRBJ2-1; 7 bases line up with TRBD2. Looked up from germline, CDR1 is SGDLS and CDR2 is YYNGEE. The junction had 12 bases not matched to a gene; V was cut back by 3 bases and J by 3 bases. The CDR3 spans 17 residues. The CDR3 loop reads CASSERGGEPIYNEQFF. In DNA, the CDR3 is TGTGCCAGCAGCGAGAGGGGAGGGGAGCCCATCTACAATGAGCAGTTCTTC.

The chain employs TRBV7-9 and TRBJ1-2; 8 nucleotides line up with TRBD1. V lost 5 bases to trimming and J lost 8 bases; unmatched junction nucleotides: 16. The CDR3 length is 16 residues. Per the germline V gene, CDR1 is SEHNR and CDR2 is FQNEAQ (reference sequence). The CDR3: CASSLGVPRTGSGYTF. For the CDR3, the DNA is TGTGCCAGCAGCCTAGGAGTCCCCCGGACAGGGTCCGGCTACACCTTC.

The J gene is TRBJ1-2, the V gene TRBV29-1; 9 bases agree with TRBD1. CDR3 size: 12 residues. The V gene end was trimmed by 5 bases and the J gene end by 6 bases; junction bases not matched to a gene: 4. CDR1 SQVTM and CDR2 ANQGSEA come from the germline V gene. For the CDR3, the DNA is TGCAGCGTTTTGACAGGGGGAAATGGCTACACCTTC. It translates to CSVLTGGNGYTF.

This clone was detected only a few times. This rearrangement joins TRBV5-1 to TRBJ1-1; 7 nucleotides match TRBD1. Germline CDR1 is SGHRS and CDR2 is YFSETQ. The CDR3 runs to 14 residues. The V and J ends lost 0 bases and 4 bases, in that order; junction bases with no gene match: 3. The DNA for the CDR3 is TGCGCCAGCAGCTTGGAACAGGGGATCACTGAAGCTTTCTTT. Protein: CASSLEQGITEAFF.

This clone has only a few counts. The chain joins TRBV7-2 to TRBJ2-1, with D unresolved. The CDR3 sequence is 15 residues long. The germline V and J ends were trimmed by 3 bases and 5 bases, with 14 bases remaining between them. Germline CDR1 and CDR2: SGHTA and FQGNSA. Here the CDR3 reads CASSLFRVVNNEQFF. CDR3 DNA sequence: TGTGCCAGCAGCTTGTTCCGGGTTGTTAACAATGAGCAGTTCTTC.

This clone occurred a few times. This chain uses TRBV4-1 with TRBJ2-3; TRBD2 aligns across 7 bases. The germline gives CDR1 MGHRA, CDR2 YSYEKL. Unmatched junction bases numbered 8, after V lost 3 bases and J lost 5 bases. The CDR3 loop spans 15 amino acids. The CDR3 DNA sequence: TGCGCCAGCAGCCACCCCGGACTAGTGAGAGATACGCAGTATTTT. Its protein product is CASSHPGLVRDTQYF.

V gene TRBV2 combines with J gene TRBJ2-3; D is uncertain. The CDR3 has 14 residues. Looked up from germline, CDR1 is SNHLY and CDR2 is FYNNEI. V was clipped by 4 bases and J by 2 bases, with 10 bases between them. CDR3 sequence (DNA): TGTGCCAGCAGTGGAGGCAGTCTCACAGATACGCAGTATTTT. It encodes CASSGGSLTDTQYF.

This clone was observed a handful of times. Here the CDR3 reads CASSQRQGMGEQYF. DNA for the CDR3: TGCGCCAGCAGCCAGAGACAGGGAATGGGCGAGCAGTACTTC. V gene TRBV4-3 combines with J gene TRBJ2-7, with TRBD1 matching over 7 bases. J lost 6 bases, V lost 3 bases, and 8 bases had no gene match. This CDR3 is 14 amino acids long. CDR1 and CDR2 from the germline V gene are LGHNA and YSLEER.